Each of the 3 T cell receptor beta chains below was sequenced from the same sample in a study of beta chain features in type 1 diabetes. Every isolated RNA sample was fully reverse transcribed, so sequencing captured expressed TCRB transcripts. The assay was immunoSEQ multiplex PCR, and TCRdb's table has in-frame clones only and misses some. Of roughly 450,000 clones in the sample, about 15% were seen once. Source material: naive CD4+ T cells from blood. All receptors come from a man aged 30 to 39 in good health.

The chain carries TRBV9 and TRBJ1-1, with 12 bases aligning to TRBD1. Trimming at V came to 0 bases and at J to 6 bases, leaving 3 bases not matched to a gene. CDR1 is SGDLS, CDR2 YYNGEE, per germline. The CDR3 sequence is 15 residues long. CDR3 DNA: TGTGCCAGCAGCGTAGTGGGACAGGGGGCCTCTGAAGCTTTCTTT. It is translated as CASSVVGQGASEAFF. Full variable domain (remainder filled in from reference TRBV9 and TRBJ1-1): DSGVTQTPKHLITATGQRVTLRCSPRSGDLSVYWYQQSLDQGLQFLIQYYNGEERAKGNILERFSAQQFPDLHSELNLSSLELGDSALYFCASSVVGQGASEAFFGQGTRLTVV.

This clone showed up just a few times. V gene TRBV15 combines with J gene TRBJ1-1, with 7 bases that match TRBD1. After removal of 2 bases from V and 3 bases from J, the junction contained 18 bases not matched to a gene. The CDR3 runs 19 residues. The V gene's germline CDR1 is LNHNV and CDR2 YYDKDF (reference sequence). CDR3 DNA sequence: TGTGCCACCAGCAGATACTCCCCGGGACAGCGATGGGGGCACACTGAAGCTTTCTTT. This sequence encodes CATSRYSPGQRWGHTEAFF.

This clone has only a few counts. The chain is built from TRBV30 and TRBJ2-1; tentatively, D is TRBD1 (6 bases). The germline CDR1 and CDR2 sequences are GTSNPN and SVGIG (reference sequence). The CDR3 is made up of 13 amino acids. Trimming pared 1 base from V and 9 bases from J, leaving 13 bases between. The CDR3 nucleotides are TGTGCCTGGAGTGGCAACAGGGAAGGTGAGCAGTTCTTC. It specifies CAWSGNREGEQFF.